The clone carrying this T cell receptor beta chain was counted a few times. The antigen is unknown. The data belong to a study of T cells in Graves' hyperthyroidism and ophthalmopathy. Study as a whole: Peripheral blood draws took place at initial diagnosis, ahead of any treatment. Findings and limits, study-wide: Appearing also in blood were most of the thyroid clonotypes expanded above 0.001.

Thyroid ultrasound, orbital computed tomography, clinical symptoms, and serum thyroxine and TRAb underpinned diagnoses. Using 10 ml of fresh peripheral blood, PBMCs were prepared. Amplified regions were TCR beta CDR3 sequences from RNA transcripts. A set of HTBI primers served as the primers for a first-round RT-PCR of the TCR CDR3. TCRdb itself ran the multiplex PCR reads through MiXCR, one entry per CDR3 protein. The data contain a few hundred thousand distinct CDR3 sequences, under 20% of them seen just once; the ten biggest clones take up 40%. CDR1 and CDR2 from the germline V gene are SGHVS and FQNEAQ. There are 14 residues in the CDR3. Trimming took off 5 bases at V and 5 bases at J, with 13 bases between the two ends.

The source of this sequence is a man aged 18 to 29 with Graves' ophthalmopathy. The V and J genes are TRBV7-8 and TRBJ1-5; D remains ambiguous. The sample consisted of blood. The CDR3 DNA sequence: TGTGCCAGCAGCCCGCCTGATCGCTATCAGCCCCAGCATTTT. Protein product: CASSPPDRYQPQHF.